Each of the 27 T cell receptor beta chains below was sequenced from the same sample in a study of beta chain features in type 1 diabetes. Expressed TCRB transcripts were sequenced after all isolated RNA was converted to cDNA. Clones were read by immunoSEQ multiplex PCR, and TCRdb kept only the in-frame ones, dropping some. The sample lists hundreds of thousands of clones, approximately 28% occurring once. The source material was naive CD4+ T cells from blood. The source is a man aged 18 to 35 in good health.

The chain recombines TRBV9 with TRBJ2-7, with 14 bases identical to TRBD2. The J segment lost 5 bases and the V segment lost 3 bases, leaving 10 bases of the junction unmatched. CDR1 and CDR2 from the germline V gene are SGDLS and YYNGEE. This CDR3 is 17 amino acids long. CDR3: CASSALGTSGRPNEQYF. The CDR3 DNA is TGTGCCAGCAGCGCACTAGGGACTAGCGGGAGACCCAACGAGCAGTACTTC.

This CDR3 is CASSENRVQDTQYF. CDR3 in DNA: TGTGCCAGCAGTGAAAACAGAGTCCAGGATACGCAGTATTTT. The chain recombines TRBV6-1 with TRBJ2-3; no clear D. This CDR3 spans 14 amino acids. CDR1 and CDR2 from the germline V gene are MNHNS and SASEGT. Between the trimmed V and J ends, which lost 2 bases and 6 bases, there was a span of 12 bases.

This clone was seen more than once but under ten times. The V gene is TRBV29-1, the J gene TRBJ2-1; 9 nucleotides agree with TRBD2. Unmatched junction bases numbered 7, after V lost 5 bases and J lost 5 bases. This CDR3 region has 14 residues. Germline V lookup: CDR1 SQVTM, CDR2 ANQGSEA. This chain's CDR3 is CSVRGGRGDNEQFF. For the CDR3, the DNA is TGCAGCGTTCGGGGCGGGAGGGGAGACAATGAGCAGTTCTTC.

The chain employs TRBV19 and TRBJ2-4, with 8 bases that match TRBD2. The CDR3 spans 14 residues. CDR1 and CDR2 from the germline V gene are LNHDA and SQIVND (reference sequence). The junction had 8 bases not matched to a gene; V was cut back by 5 bases and J by 8 bases. The CDR3 sequence: CASSPAGGLDIQYF. The DNA for the CDR3 is TGTGCCAGTAGTCCCGCGGGAGGACTCGACATTCAGTACTTC.

This clone has more than one count but fewer than ten. The chain uses TRBV30 and TRBJ2-5; tentatively, D is TRBD1 (5 bases). Per germline, CDR1 GTSNPN and CDR2 SVGIG (reference sequence). The CDR3 has 12 amino acids. With 2 bases removed from V and 4 bases from J, the gap between germline ends came to 8 bases. Here the CDR3 DNA reads TGTGCCTGGAGTCCCCAGGGAGAGACCCAGTACTTC. Its protein is CAWSPQGETQYF.

This clone showed up just a few times. J is TRBJ2-2 and V is TRBV29-1; D not resolved. The CDR3 consists of 15 residues. V lost 4 bases to trimming and J lost 0 bases, with 12 bases between them. The germline V gene has CDR1 SQVTM and CDR2 ANQGSEA. The CDR3 here is CSVAPYRSNTGELFF. CDR3 nucleotides: TGCAGCGTTGCCCCCTACCGATCGAACACCGGGGAGCTGTTTTTT.

V is TRBV29-1 and J is TRBJ2-3; no definite D call. Germline V gene lookup returns CDR1 SQVTM and CDR2 ANQGSEA. The ends were cut back, 4 bases at V and 0 bases at J, with 8 bases in the middle. The CDR3 is 13 residues long. CDR3 loop: CSVVGPSTDTQYF. CDR3 DNA: TGCAGCGTTGTAGGTCCTAGCACAGATACGCAGTATTTT.

The chain employs TRBV5-6 and TRBJ2-5; TRBD2 aligns across 12 bases. The ends lost 3 bases at V and 2 bases at J; junction bases unmatched: 5. The CDR3 totals 16 residues. Germline V lookup: CDR1 SGHDT, CDR2 YYEEEE. The CDR3 sequence is CASSWRTSGAQETQYF. Here the CDR3 DNA reads TGTGCCAGCAGCTGGCGGACTAGCGGGGCACAAGAGACCCAGTACTTC.

V and J are TRBV9 and TRBJ2-1, with D uncertain. The CDR3 is 13 residues long. The V gene lost 0 bases and the J gene lost 5 bases, with 6 bases spanning the gap. Per germline, CDR1 SGDLS and CDR2 YYNGEE. Written as DNA, the CDR3 is TGTGCCAGCAGCGTAGACCCTAACAATGAGCAGTTCTTC. Translation gives CASSVDPNNEQFF.

The V gene is TRBV30, the J gene TRBJ1-2; D not certain. The V and J ends lost 2 bases and 2 bases respectively, with 9 bases between them. Germline loops: CDR1 GTSNPN, CDR2 SVGIG (reference sequence). The CDR3 contains 13 residues. The CDR3 DNA reads as TGTGCCTGGAGTCGGGCTTGGAACTATGGCTACACCTTC. Protein sequence: CAWSRAWNYGYTF.

This clone was picked up a small number of times. Other nucleotide sequences in the sample specify the same CDR3. This chain links TRBV7-2 with TRBJ2-3; D gene uncertain. CDR1 and CDR2 (germline): SGHTA, FQGNSA. V was cut by 1 base and J by 1 base, with 6 bases left in between. CDR3 length: 14 residues. Here the CDR3 DNA reads TGTGCCAGCAGCTTAGGGCCAGGCACAGATACGCAGTATTTT. The encoded protein is CASSLGPGTDTQYF.

This chain connects TRBV30 to TRBJ2-5; 8 positions agree with TRBD1. The V and J ends lost 3 bases and 4 bases, in that order; junction bases with no gene match: 4. The length of the CDR3 is 13 residues. CDR1 is GTSNPN and CDR2 is SVGIG in the germline V gene (reference sequence). As DNA, the CDR3 is TGTGCCTGGAGCAGGGGGCAGGGAGAGACCCAGTACTTC. It is translated as CAWSRGQGETQYF.

The CDR3 loop is CASSGLAGLRFF. CDR3 DNA sequence: TGTGCCAGCAGTGGTCTAGCGGGGCTTCGGTTCTTC. The genes are TRBV2 and TRBJ2-1, with 9 bases aligning to TRBD2. V lost 4 bases to trimming and J lost 15 bases; unmatched junction nucleotides: 7. This CDR3 is 12 amino acids long. The germline V gene has CDR1 SNHLY and CDR2 FYNNEI.

This sequence joins TRBV30 and TRBJ2-7; maybe TRBD1 (6 bases). CDR1 is GTSNPN, CDR2 SVGIG, per germline (reference sequence). Trimming pared 3 bases from V and 6 bases from J, leaving 21 bases between. The CDR3 covers 15 residues. The CDR3 here is CAWSVDRLATREQYF. In nucleotides, the CDR3 is TGTGCCTGGAGCGTTGACAGGCTGGCTACTCGCGAGCAGTACTTC.

The rearrangement uses TRBV6-6 and TRBJ2-7, with 7 bases fitting TRBD2. The CDR3 extends over 14 amino acids. Germline lookup yields CDR1 MNHNY and CDR2 SVGAGI (reference sequence). The V gene end was trimmed by 9 bases and the J gene end by 0 bases; junction bases not matched to a gene: 8. The CDR3 nucleotides read TGTGCCAGTTACGGGGGGAGTCCCTCCTACGAGCAGTACTTC. Translation: CASYGGSPSYEQYF.

The rearrangement links TRBV11-2 to TRBJ2-4; possible D gene TRBD1, 5 bases. Germline V gene sequence: CDR1 SGHAT, CDR2 FQNNGV. CDR3 length equals 14 residues. Trimming shortened V by 5 bases and J by 5 bases, and 13 bases separated the two germline ends. The CDR3 sequence: CASSPLGHQNIQYF. The CDR3 nucleotides are TGTGCCAGCAGCCCACTCGGACATCAAAACATTCAGTACTTC. Full variable domain (missing parts from reference TRBV11-2 and TRBJ2-4): EAGVAQSPRYKIIEKRQSVAFWCNPISGHATLYWYQQILGQGPKLLIQFQNNGVVDDSQLPKDRFSAERLKGVDSTLKIQPAKLEDSAVYLCASSPLGHQNIQYFGAGTRLSVL.

Concerning this clone itself: The junction and the germline gene differ at one end; a read error may be behind it. The chain links TRBV28 to TRBJ2-7, with D uncertain. This CDR3 spans 9 amino acids. Germline V gene data show CDR1 as MDHEN and CDR2 as SYDVKM. The chain's CDR3 is CASSFPTTF. CDR3 nucleotide sequence: TGTGCCAGCAGTTTCCCGACCACTTTC.

This clone has a handful of counts. This rearrangement joins TRBV25-1 to TRBJ2-1; 9 positions match TRBD2. This CDR3 contains 14 residues. Trimming at V came to 4 bases and at J to 14 bases, leaving 12 bases not matched to a gene. Germline CDR1 and CDR2: MGHDK and SYGVNS. CDR3 region: CASSGTLREGRKFF. The CDR3 nucleotides read TGTGCCAGCAGTGGGACTTTGCGGGAGGGCCGGAAGTTCTTC.

V and J are TRBV29-1 and TRBJ2-7; TRBD2 is a possible D gene (5 bases). Trimming left V 7 bases short and J 3 bases short, with 19 bases between. The CDR3 consists of 14 residues. Per germline, CDR1 SQVTM and CDR2 ANQGSEA. The CDR3 sequence: CSAGSAAGDYEQYF. As DNA, the CDR3 is TGCAGCGCGGGGTCGGCAGCCGGAGACTACGAGCAGTACTTC.

This clone has only one observation. V usage is TRBV19 and J usage is TRBJ2-1; possible D gene TRBD1, 5 bases. The length of the CDR3 is 13 residues. V lost 8 bases, J lost 7 bases, and 15 bases lay in between. The germline gives CDR1 LNHDA, CDR2 SQIVND (reference sequence). DNA of the CDR3: TGTGCCAGTGGGTGGGCAGGGAATAATGAGCAGTTCTTC. It translates to CASGWAGNNEQFF.

This clone was counted between two and nine times. The rearrangement uses TRBV28 and TRBJ2-7, with D hard to call. V lost 6 bases to trimming and J lost 3 bases, with 6 bases between them. CDR1 is MDHEN and CDR2 is SYDVKM in the germline V gene. The length of the CDR3 is 11 residues. The CDR3 coding sequence is TGTGCCAGCAGGGTCCTCTACGAGCAGTACTTC. Protein product: CASRVLYEQYF.

This clone was observed a single time. The V and J genes are TRBV7-3 and TRBJ2-1; D unresolved. The length of the CDR3 is 14 residues. V shed 5 bases and J shed 4 bases, with 12 bases lying between them. Germline CDR1 reads SGHTA; CDR2 reads FQGTGA. In nucleotides, the CDR3 is TGTGCCAGCAGCCCCAGGCTCGGGTACAATGAGCAGTTCTTC. Its translation: CASSPRLGYNEQFF.

This clone appeared a few times. The chain couples TRBV30 to TRBJ1-5; D gene ambiguous. The CDR3 has 14 amino acids. The V and J ends lost 2 bases and 4 bases respectively, with 12 bases between them. CDR1 is GTSNPN and CDR2 is SVGIG in the germline V gene (reference sequence). CDR3 DNA: TGTGCCTGGAGTAGCCTGGACGGGAATCAGCCCCAGCATTTT. Amino acid sequence: CAWSSLDGNQPQHF.

This clone was seen a handful of times. CDR3 nucleotide sequence: TGCGCCAGCAGCCAAGGATGGGACGGCAATCAGCCCCAGCATTTT. This gives the protein CASSQGWDGNQPQHF. The rearrangement joins TRBV5-1 to TRBJ1-5; tentative D call: TRBD1 (5 bases). This CDR3 contains 15 residues. Trimming left V 4 bases short and J 2 bases short, with 13 bases between. CDR1 SGHRS and CDR2 YFSETQ come from the germline V gene.

J is TRBJ1-1 and V is TRBV30; no clear D gene. The CDR3 consists of 13 residues. Germline V gives CDR1 GTSNPN, CDR2 SVGIG (reference sequence). V dropped 1 base and J dropped 9 bases, with 15 bases sitting between them. CDR3 sequence reads: CAWSGQRTPQAFF. CDR3 bases: TGTGCCTGGAGTGGACAACGGACCCCCCAAGCTTTCTTT. The full variable domain, rest sourced from reference TRBV30 and TRBJ1-1, is SQTIHQWPATLVQPVGSPLSLECTVEGTSNPNLYWYRQAAGRGLQLLFYSVGIGQISSEVPQNLSASRPQDRQFILSSKKLLLSDSGFYLCAWSGQRTPQAFFGQGTRLTVV.

This clone was counted only a few times. The chain employs TRBV30 and TRBJ1-2; 9 bases are shared with TRBD1. The V gene end was trimmed by 7 bases and the J gene end by 2 bases; junction bases not matched to a gene: 8. Germline CDR1 GTSNPN, CDR2 SVGIG (reference sequence). This CDR3 is 14 amino acids long. Here the CDR3 reads CASWDRALNYGYTF. In nucleotides, the CDR3 is TGTGCCTCCTGGGACAGGGCGTTGAACTATGGCTACACCTTC.

This rearrangement joins TRBV29-1 to TRBJ2-2; the D is unclear. CDR1 is SQVTM, CDR2 ANQGSEA, per germline. V was pared by 0 bases and J by 5 bases, with 10 bases between. This CDR3 has 14 residues. For the CDR3, the DNA is TGCAGCGTTGAAGAAAGACAAACGACCGGGGAGCTGTTTTTT. Its protein is CSVEERQTTGELFF.